Shown below are 32 T cell receptor beta chains from a single sample sequenced in a study of blood T cell repertoires in COVID-19. The table came from immunoSEQ multiplex PCR; TCRdb's copy has only in-frame clones and leaves some out. The sample yields about 370,000 clones, around 87% seen once. Sample: PBMCs or T cells enriched from blood (not recorded which). These receptors all come from a man between 18 and 29 years old who had recovered from COVID-19.

The chain carries TRBV28 and TRBJ2-3, with unresolved D. The CDR3 contains 14 residues. Germline V gene data show CDR1 as MDHEN and CDR2 as SYDVKM. V was pared by 5 bases and J by 0 bases, with 9 bases between. This CDR3 is CASSRERSTDTQYF. CDR3 nucleotide sequence: TGTGCCAGCAGTAGAGAGCGCAGCACAGATACGCAGTATTTT.

This chain uses TRBV5-4 with TRBJ2-5; 9 positions agree with TRBD2. The germline gives CDR1 SGHNT, CDR2 YYREEE (reference sequence). Germline trimming cut 4 bases from V and 5 bases from J; bases unmatched to any gene: 6. CDR3 length equals 14 residues. The chain's CDR3 is CASSIPGTSETQYF. The CDR3 DNA is TGTGCCAGCAGCATACCCGGGACTAGCGAGACCCAGTACTTC.

In this sample, this clone turned up once. The chain combines TRBV10-3 with TRBJ1-2; TRBD1 might be the D (6 bases). Deletions cut 3 bases from V and 8 bases from J, with 22 bases between. Germline V gene lookup returns CDR1 ENHRY and CDR2 SYGVKD. This CDR3 is 16 amino acids long. The CDR3 region is CAISEPDGATGRGYTF. The CDR3 DNA reads TGTGCCATCAGTGAACCCGACGGGGCAACAGGGAGAGGCTACACCTTC.

The chain is built from TRBV7-9 and TRBJ1-2; D might be TRBD1 (6 bases). V was pared by 3 bases and J by 7 bases, with 12 bases between. CDR1 is SEHNR, CDR2 FQNEAQ, per germline (reference sequence). The length of the CDR3 is 13 residues. This CDR3 is CASSLNREGGYTF. The DNA of the CDR3 is TGTGCCAGCAGCTTGAACAGGGAAGGTGGCTACACCTTC.

The chain couples TRBV3-1 (or the pseudogene TRBV3-2) to TRBJ2-2; D call uncertain. CDR1 is LGHDT, CDR2 YNNKEL, per germline (reference sequence). V was cut by 5 bases and J by 1 base, with 11 bases left in between. This CDR3 comprises 15 residues. CDR3 DNA: TGTGCCAGCAGCGTCCGACAAAAGAACACCGGGGAGCTGTTTTTT. It codes for CASSVRQKNTGELFF.

The J gene is TRBJ2-2, the V gene TRBV6-5; TRBD1 is a possible D gene (6 bases). Germline V lookup: CDR1 MNHEY, CDR2 SVGAGI. V gave up 6 bases and J gave up 5 bases, with 13 bases separating them. The CDR3 sequence is 14 residues long. CDR3 DNA: TGTGCCAGCAGCAGGGGAGCGTTAACCGGGGAGCTGTTTTTT. Translated, it gives CASSRGALTGELFF.

This clone was counted a single time. The chain recombines TRBV7-2 with TRBJ1-1; D is uncertain. Trimming cost V 4 bases and J 11 bases, with 17 bases left between them. This CDR3 region has 13 residues. Germline CDR1 SGHTA, CDR2 FQGNSA. This CDR3 is CASSSAPGGEAFF. Written as DNA, the CDR3 is TGTGCCAGCAGCTCGGCCCCCGGTGGGGAGGCTTTCTTT.

The V call is TRBV7-6, the J call TRBJ2-1; D ambiguous. V shed 4 bases and J shed 2 bases, with 9 bases lying between them. The CDR3 sequence is 14 residues long. Germline lookup yields CDR1 SGHVS and CDR2 FNYEAQ. CDR3 loop: CASSSTRTYNEQFF. CDR3 DNA: TGTGCCAGCAGCTCCACGCGCACCTACAATGAGCAGTTCTTC.

This sequence joins TRBV3-1 (or the pseudogene TRBV3-2) and TRBJ2-3, with D possibly matching TRBD2 (6 bases). This CDR3 region has 15 residues. Looked up from germline, CDR1 is LGHDT and CDR2 is YNNKEL (reference sequence). Trimming took 4 bases from V and 0 from J, leaving 11 bases between them. In DNA, the CDR3 is TGTGCCAGCAGCCCGGGACTCTTAAGCACAGATACGCAGTATTTT. Translating gives CASSPGLLSTDTQYF.

The chain links TRBV18 to TRBJ1-2; D unclear. V was trimmed by 2 bases and J by 3 bases, leaving 10 bases between them. The CDR3 contains 14 residues. Looked up from germline, CDR1 is KGHSH and CDR2 is LQKENI. CDR3 region: CASSPGGRDYGYTF. CDR3 sequence (DNA): TGTGCCAGCTCACCAGGAGGACGAGACTATGGCTACACCTTC. The whole variable domain, filled in from reference TRBV18 and TRBJ1-2, reads NAGVMQNPRHLVRRRGQEARLRCSPMKGHSHVYWYRQLPEEGLKFMVYLQKENIIDESGMPKERFSAEFPKEGPSILRIQQVVRGDSAAYFCASSPGGRDYGYTFGSGTRLTVV.

For this clone: Other DNA sequences within the sample encode an identical CDR3. The chain couples TRBV12-3 or TRBV12-4 to TRBJ2-7; a possible D gene is TRBD2 (5 bases). CDR3 length equals 12 residues. With 2 bases removed from V and 6 bases from J, the gap between germline ends came to 8 bases. The CDR3 DNA is TGTGCCAGCAGTTTACGAGGGTTCGAGCAGTACTTC. This codes for CASSLRGFEQYF.

The CDR3 region has the DNA TGTGCCAGCAGAGCCACTAGGATCACCGGGGAGCTGTTTTTT. This translates into CASRATRITGELFF. The V call is TRBV2, the J call TRBJ2-2; D perhaps matches TRBD2 (5 bases). The CDR3 has 14 amino acids. V was shortened by 6 bases and J by 4 bases, with 12 bases between the two germline ends. Per the germline V gene, CDR1 is SNHLY and CDR2 is FYNNEI.

The chain couples TRBV19 to TRBJ1-3; TRBD1 is a possible D gene (5 bases). This CDR3 contains 16 residues. Trimming left V 2 bases short and J 2 bases short, with 13 bases between. Germline assignment: CDR1 LNHDA and CDR2 SQIVND (reference sequence). The CDR3 DNA reads as TGTGCCAGTAGTATATTTTCAGCAGGGCCTGGAAACACCATATATTTT. The encoded protein is CASSIFSAGPGNTIYF.

This clone was recorded only once. The rearrangement links TRBV4-3 to TRBJ1-3; 8 bases line up with TRBD1. The germline CDR1 and CDR2 sequences are LGHNA and YSLEER. The CDR3 sequence is 17 residues long. The V gene end was trimmed by 0 bases and the J gene end by 0 bases; junction bases not matched to a gene: 4. Written as DNA, the CDR3 is TGCGCCAGCAGCCAAGATTCAGGGGGCGCCTCTGGAAACACCATATATTTT. This encodes CASSQDSGGASGNTIYF.

The CDR3 DNA reads as TGTGCCAGCAGCTTTAAATCTGAAGCTTTCTTT. Amino acids: CASSFKSEAFF. This chain links TRBV7-9 with TRBJ1-1; D call uncertain. CDR3 length: 11 amino acids. V gave up 3 bases and J gave up 6 bases, with 5 bases separating them. CDR1 is SEHNR and CDR2 is FQNEAQ in the germline V gene (reference sequence). Full variable domain (remainder filled in from reference TRBV7-9 and TRBJ1-1): DTGVSQNPRHKITKRGQNVTFRCDPISEHNRLYWYRQTLGQGPEFLTYFQNEAQLEKSRLLSDRFSAERPKGSFSTLEIQRTEQGDSAMYLCASSFKSEAFFGQGTRLTVV.

The rearrangement uses TRBV6-5 and TRBJ2-3, with D maybe TRBD2 (6 bases). Germline lookup yields CDR1 MNHEY and CDR2 SVGAGI. V lost 4 bases, J lost 0 bases, and 11 bases lay in between. The CDR3 extends over 15 amino acids. CDR3 sequence (DNA): TGTGCCAGCAGTTTCCAGCGGGCCAGCACAGATACGCAGTATTTT. As protein: CASSFQRASTDTQYF.

The J gene is TRBJ1-2, the V gene TRBV7-2; tentative D call: TRBD1 (6 bases). V gave up 1 base and J gave up 5 bases, with 11 bases separating them. Germline V CDR1 and CDR2: SGHTA, FQGNSA. The length of the CDR3 is 14 residues. The CDR3, as DNA: TGTGCCAGCAGCTTAGTGCCAGGGGAGTATGGCTACACCTTC. Amino acid sequence: CASSLVPGEYGYTF.

The J gene is TRBJ1-1, the V gene TRBV4-2, with D possibly TRBD1 on 6 matching bases. Trimming cost V 1 base and J 2 bases, with 11 bases left between them. Germline V gives CDR1 LGHNA, CDR2 YNFKEQ. The CDR3 is 15 residues long. This CDR3 reads CASSQVWGLNTEAFF. As DNA, the CDR3 is TGTGCCAGCAGCCAAGTGTGGGGGCTTAACACTGAAGCTTTCTTT.

This clone was picked up one time. This chain links TRBV5-1 with TRBJ1-2; TRBD1 is a possible D gene (6 bases). The V gene lost 1 base and the J gene lost 4 bases, with 17 bases spanning the gap. Germline V gene data show CDR1 as SGHRS and CDR2 as YFSETQ. The CDR3 is made up of 16 amino acids. The CDR3 DNA reads as TGCGCCAGCAGCTTGATGACAGGCACCACGCTCTATGGCTACACCTTC. The encoded protein is CASSLMTGTTLYGYTF.

V usage is TRBV6-5 and J usage is TRBJ1-1; tentative D call: TRBD1 (5 bases). CDR1 and CDR2 from the germline V gene are MNHEY and SVGAGI. The CDR3 has 13 residues. Trimming removed 2 bases at V and 4 bases at J, with 8 bases between. This CDR3 is CASSYGGGTEAFF. Written as DNA, the CDR3 is TGTGCCAGCAGTTACGGGGGGGGCACTGAAGCTTTCTTT.

Comments on this clone: The sample carries other DNA sequences with the same CDR3. The chain employs TRBV18 and TRBJ1-3, with D uncertain. Trimming removed 1 base at V and 0 bases at J, with 13 bases between. In germline, CDR1 is KGHSH, CDR2 LQKENI. The length of the CDR3 is 17 residues. The CDR3 DNA sequence: TGTGCCAGCTCACCACGAGCAGGAATCTCCTCTGGAAACACCATATATTTT. Translating gives CASSPRAGISSGNTIYF.

This clone was counted once. The chain is built from TRBV18 and TRBJ2-7, with D perhaps matching TRBD1 (5 bases). This CDR3 has 13 amino acids. V was clipped by 5 bases and J by 0 bases, with 8 bases between them. Germline CDR1 KGHSH, CDR2 LQKENI. The CDR3 is CASSFDSSYEQYF. The DNA for the CDR3 is TGTGCCAGCTCATTTGACAGCTCCTACGAGCAGTACTTC. Full variable domain (rest looked up from reference TRBV18 and TRBJ2-7): NAGVMQNPRHLVRRRGQEARLRCSPMKGHSHVYWYRQLPEEGLKFMVYLQKENIIDESGMPKERFSAEFPKEGPSILRIQQVVRGDSAAYFCASSFDSSYEQYFGPGTRLTVT.

The chain links TRBV4-1 to TRBJ2-3, with D possibly being TRBD2 (6 bases). Germline CDR1 and CDR2: MGHRA and YSYEKL. CDR3 length: 13 residues. V gave up 2 bases and J gave up 6 bases, with 9 bases separating them. The CDR3: CASSQIGGDTQYF. CDR3 DNA: TGCGCCAGCAGCCAAATTGGGGGGGATACGCAGTATTTT.

The genes are TRBV10-3 and TRBJ1-6, with D hard to call. Germline CDR1 ENHRY, CDR2 SYGVKD. The CDR3 is 12 residues long. Trimming cost V 2 bases and J 9 bases, with 5 bases left between them. The CDR3: CAISETGSPLHF. In DNA, the CDR3 is TGTGCCATCAGTGAGACGGGTTCACCCCTCCACTTT.

This rearrangement joins TRBV7-6 to TRBJ1-1; 9 positions match TRBD1. The CDR3 runs 12 residues. The trim removed 5 bases at V and 14 bases at J, leaving 9 bases unmatched. CDR1 is SGHVS and CDR2 is FNYEAQ in the germline V gene. CDR3: CASSDRTGESFF. DNA of the CDR3: TGTGCCAGCAGCGATCGGACAGGGGAGAGCTTCTTT.

The rearrangement joins TRBV18 to TRBJ2-1, with 10 bases identical to TRBD2. Trimming at V came to 3 bases and at J to 7 bases, leaving 9 bases not matched to a gene. The CDR3 contains 16 residues. Looked up from germline, CDR1 is KGHSH and CDR2 is LQKENI. The CDR3 nucleotides are TGTGCCAGCTCACCTTCTAGCGGGGGAATGGGGAATGAGCAGTTCTTC. Protein product: CASSPSSGGMGNEQFF.

This clone was seen only once. The rearrangement uses TRBV24-1 and TRBJ2-3; 9 bases agree with TRBD2. CDR1 and CDR2 (germline): KGHDR, SFDVKD. V was clipped by 6 bases and J by 4 bases; unmatched bases: 7. The CDR3 sequence is 15 residues long. The CDR3 nucleotides are TGTGCCACCAGTTGGGCGGGAGGGCCACCAGATACGCAGTATTTT. It is translated as CATSWAGGPPDTQYF.

V usage is TRBV25-1 and J usage is TRBJ2-6, with TRBD2 matching 12 bases. Germline V gene lookup returns CDR1 MGHDK and CDR2 SYGVNS. V was clipped by 6 bases and J by 2 bases; unmatched bases: 5. The CDR3 consists of 17 residues. CDR3 in DNA: TGTGCCAGCAGCGGTCTAGCGGGAGGGCCTGGGGCCAACGTCCTGACTTTC. This encodes CASSGLAGGPGANVLTF.

The chain employs TRBV7-9 and TRBJ2-3; TRBD2 is a possible D gene (5 bases). Germline CDR1 SEHNR, CDR2 FQNEAQ (reference sequence). The V end was cut by 1 base, the J end by 3 bases, with 5 bases between. This CDR3 contains 13 residues. The CDR3 DNA reads as TGTGCCAGCAGCTTAGGGGAGACAGATACGCAGTATTTT. Translated: CASSLGETDTQYF. Combining the CDR3 with reference TRBV7-9 and TRBJ2-3 gives the whole variable domain DTGVSQNPRHKITKRGQNVTFRCDPISEHNRLYWYRQTLGQGPEFLTYFQNEAQLEKSRLLSDRFSAERPKGSFSTLEIQRTEQGDSAMYLCASSLGETDTQYFGPGTRLTVL.

This clone was counted a single time. The rearrangement links TRBV4-1 to TRBJ1-1; weak D call: TRBD1 (5 bases). CDR3 length: 17 amino acids. The ends were cut back, 0 bases at V and 4 bases at J, with 18 bases in the middle. In germline, CDR1 is MGHRA, CDR2 YSYEKL. The CDR3 coding sequence is TGCGCCAGCAGCCAAGAGAGGGCAGGGTGGAGGGGCACTGAAGCTTTCTTT. Protein: CASSQERAGWRGTEAFF.

The rearrangement links TRBV4-1 to TRBJ1-4; no firm D call. V lost 3 bases and J lost 0, with 14 bases in between. The CDR3 sequence is 17 residues long. Germline V gene sequence: CDR1 MGHRA, CDR2 YSYEKL. CDR3 loop: CASSHASGRATNEKLFF. The CDR3 DNA is TGCGCCAGCAGCCATGCCTCGGGGAGGGCAACTAATGAAAAACTGTTTTTT.

The rearrangement joins TRBV6-2 or TRBV6-3 to TRBJ2-2; 7 nucleotides align to TRBD1. The germline V gene has CDR1 MNHEY and CDR2 SVGEGT. J gave up 7 bases and V 2 bases, and 7 bases lay outside the gene matches. The CDR3 covers 15 residues. The CDR3 loop reads CASSYRDSSFGELFF. CDR3 coding DNA: TGTGCCAGCAGTTACCGGGACAGCTCTTTCGGGGAGCTGTTTTTT.